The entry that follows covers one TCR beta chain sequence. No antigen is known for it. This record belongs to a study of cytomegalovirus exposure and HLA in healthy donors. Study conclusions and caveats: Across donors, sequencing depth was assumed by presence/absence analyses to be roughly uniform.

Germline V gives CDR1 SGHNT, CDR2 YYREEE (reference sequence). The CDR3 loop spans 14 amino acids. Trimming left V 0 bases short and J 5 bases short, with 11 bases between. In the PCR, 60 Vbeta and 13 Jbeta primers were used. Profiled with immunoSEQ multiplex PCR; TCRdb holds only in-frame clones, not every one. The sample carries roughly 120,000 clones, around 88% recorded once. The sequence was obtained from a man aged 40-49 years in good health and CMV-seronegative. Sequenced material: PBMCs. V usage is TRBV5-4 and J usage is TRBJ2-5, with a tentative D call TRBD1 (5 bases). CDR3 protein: CASSLERPGETQYF. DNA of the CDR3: TGTGCCAGCAGCTTGGAGAGACCAGGGGAGACCCAGTACTTC.